The 19 T cell receptor beta chains below all came from one sample that was sequenced in a study of T cells in Graves' hyperthyroidism and ophthalmopathy. Amplified TCR beta CDR3 regions came from RNA transcripts. First-round RT-PCR of the TCR CDR3 relied on the HTBI primer set. In TCRdb, the multiplex PCR reads were re-called with MiXCR into one record per CDR3 protein. The sample has hundreds of thousands of distinct CDR3 sequences; 35% to 45% are singletons. Sequenced sample: blood. The receptor set was obtained from a man younger than 35 with Graves' hyperthyroidism.

In its sample, this clonotype was seen many times. V is TRBV29-1 and J is TRBJ1-2, with 7 bases identical to TRBD1. V shed 0 bases, J shed 10 bases, and the junction held 11 bases outside the gene matches. The CDR3 consists of 14 residues. The germline V gene has CDR1 SQVTM and CDR2 ANQGSEA. DNA for the CDR3: TGCAGCGTTGAAGATGCGGAGGGGGCGCAGGCCTACACCTTC. Encoded protein: CSVEDAEGAQAYTF.

The genes are TRBV29-1 and TRBJ1-2, with D unclear. The germline V gene encodes CDR1 SQVTM and CDR2 ANQGSEA. Trimming cost V 0 bases and J 2 bases, with 13 bases left between them. CDR3 size: 15 residues. CDR3 residues: CSVEDRTRRNYGYTF. The CDR3 region has the DNA TGCAGCGTTGAAGATCGTACCAGGAGAAACTATGGCTACACCTTC.

Regarding this clonotype: One end of the junction is discordant with germline, which a read error may explain. The chain combines TRBV10-3 with TRBJ1-5; D is uncertain. Germline loops: CDR1 ENHRY, CDR2 SYGVKD. The CDR3 totals 17 residues. Here the CDR3 reads CASSYSGSRGRNQPQHF. The CDR3 DNA is TGTGCCAGCAGTTACTCGGGCAGCCGTGGACGCAATCAGCCCCAGCATTTT.

This chain links TRBV7-9 with TRBJ1-1; D is uncertain. The germline V and J ends were trimmed by 10 bases and 1 base, with 13 bases remaining between them. The CDR3 is made up of 13 amino acids. CDR1 and CDR2 (germline): SEHNR, FQNEAQ (reference sequence). CDR3 sequence reads: CANTKGRNTEAFF. CDR3 in DNA: TGTGCCAACACCAAAGGACGGAACACTGAAGCTTTCTTT. Variable domain in full (rest from reference TRBV7-9 and TRBJ1-1): DTGVSQNPRHKITKRGQNVTFRCDPISEHNRLYWYRQTLGQGPEFLTYFQNEAQLEKSRLLSDRFSAERPKGSFSTLEIQRTEQGDSAMYLCANTKGRNTEAFFGQGTRLTVV.

The CDR3 DNA sequence: TGTGCCATCAGTCCTCCGGGTTCCAAAGAGACCCAGTACTTC. This encodes CAISPPGSKETQYF. The chain joins TRBV10-3 to TRBJ2-5; D gene ambiguous. V dropped 5 bases and J dropped 3 bases, with 13 bases sitting between them. This CDR3 is built from 14 residues. The germline V gene has CDR1 ENHRY and CDR2 SYGVKD.

The chain links TRBV7-2 to TRBJ2-7, with D maybe TRBD1 (6 bases). This CDR3 spans 16 amino acids. Trimming removed 9 bases from V and 3 bases from J, with 24 bases in between. The germline V gene encodes CDR1 SGHTA and CDR2 FQGNSA. The CDR3 DNA is TGTGCCAGTAGTATGCCCCCAGGGGCCCCCTACTACGAGCAGTACTTC. Translating gives CASSMPPGAPYYEQYF. Full variable domain (missing parts from reference TRBV7-2 and TRBJ2-7): GAGVSQSPSNKVTEKGKDVELRCDPISGHTALYWYRQSLGQGLEFLIYFQGNSAPDKSGLPSDRFSAERTGGSVSTLTIQRTQQEDSAVYLCASSMPPGAPYYEQYFGPGTRLTVT.

This rearrangement joins TRBV29-1 to TRBJ2-2, with 9 bases lining up with TRBD1. The germline V gene has CDR1 SQVTM and CDR2 ANQGSEA. J gave up 4 bases and V 6 bases, and 9 bases lay outside the gene matches. The CDR3 has 15 residues. The CDR3 coding sequence is TGCAGCGTCCAGGGGTGGGACAGGGCCACCGGGGAGCTGTTTTTT. This sequence encodes CSVQGWDRATGELFF.

The gene calls are TRBV10-3 and TRBJ2-5, with D tentatively TRBD1 (5 bases). Germline loops: CDR1 ENHRY, CDR2 SYGVKD. With 6 bases removed from V and 0 bases from J, the gap between germline ends came to 14 bases. CDR3 size: 15 residues. The CDR3 region has the DNA TGTGCCATCAGCCTTTCTGGGGCGTACCAAGAGACCCAGTACTTC. Translating it yields CAISLSGAYQETQYF.

The V call is TRBV7-8, the J call TRBJ2-2; D is perhaps TRBD2 (5 bases). The CDR3 is made up of 15 amino acids. Germline loops: CDR1 SGHVS, CDR2 FQNEAQ. The germline V and J ends were trimmed by 2 bases and 4 bases, with 11 bases remaining between them. CDR3 in amino acids: CASSLSRARTGELFF. In DNA, the CDR3 is TGTGCCAGCAGCTTATCGAGGGCCCGCACCGGGGAGCTGTTTTTT.

This chain connects TRBV9 to TRBJ2-6; TRBD2 might be the D (5 bases). This CDR3 is 17 amino acids long. CDR1 and CDR2 (germline): SGDLS, YYNGEE. Trimming cost V 0 bases and J 4 bases, with 14 bases left between them. The CDR3 DNA sequence: TGTGCCAGCAGCGTAGATGGGGTAGGGAGCGGGGCCAACGTCCTGACTTTC. Protein sequence: CASSVDGVGSGANVLTF.

Turning to this clonotype: A junction end diverges from the germline sequence, so it may reflect a read error. V and J are TRBV2 and TRBJ1-2, with 9 bases aligning to TRBD1. Germline V gives CDR1 SNHLY, CDR2 FYNNEI. The CDR3 loop spans 12 amino acids. DNA for the CDR3: TGTGCCAGCAGTGCGGGACAGGGACCCTACGCCTTC. This gives the protein CASSAGQGPYAF.

This clonotype came up a few times. The gene calls are TRBV4-1 and TRBJ2-7; D might be TRBD2 (6 bases). This CDR3 has 16 residues. Trimming took 5 bases from V and 2 from J, leaving 19 bases between them. CDR1 MGHRA and CDR2 YSYEKL come from the germline V gene. The CDR3 here is CASSLDDPGEAYEQYF. The CDR3 nucleotides are TGCGCCAGCAGCTTAGACGATCCGGGAGAGGCCTACGAGCAGTACTTC.

In this sample, this clonotype turned up a few times. The V call is TRBV10-3, the J call TRBJ2-5; 11 bases are shared with TRBD1. Looked up from germline, CDR1 is ENHRY and CDR2 is SYGVKD. Trimming cost V 10 bases and J 1 base; bases outside gene matches: 14. There are 17 residues in the CDR3. CDR3 nucleotide sequence: TGTGCCAGCAGCTCACCCGGGACAGGGGGGGTCCAAGAGACCCAGTACTTC. It codes for CASSSPGTGGVQETQYF.

Only a few counts were recorded for this clonotype. The chain links TRBV4-2 to TRBJ2-5, with TRBD1 as a possible D gene (6 bases). The CDR3 contains 18 residues. The germline V and J ends were trimmed by 0 bases and 1 base, with 18 bases remaining between them. Germline CDR1 and CDR2: LGHNA and YNFKEQ. CDR3 loop: CASSQDLGSGHLQETQYF. The CDR3 DNA is TGTGCCAGCAGCCAAGATCTGGGGTCGGGACACCTCCAAGAGACCCAGTACTTC.

The rearrangement joins TRBV7-2 to TRBJ1-2, with a tentative D call TRBD1 (6 bases). In germline, CDR1 is SGHTA, CDR2 FQGNSA. With 2 bases removed from V and 1 base from J, the gap between germline ends came to 8 bases. This CDR3 region has 14 residues. In DNA, the CDR3 is TGTGCCAGCAGCTTATGGGACATTAACTATGGCTACACCTTC. It is translated as CASSLWDINYGYTF. The full variable domain, with the rest looked up from reference TRBV7-2 and TRBJ1-2, is GAGVSQSPSNKVTEKGKDVELRCDPISGHTALYWYRQSLGQGLEFLIYFQGNSAPDKSGLPSDRFSAERTGGSVSTLTIQRTQQEDSAVYLCASSLWDINYGYTFGSGTRLTVV.

The CDR3 loop reads CASSSRTENTGELFF. CDR3 DNA sequence: TGCGCCAGCAGCTCACGGACGGAGAACACCGGGGAGCTGTTTTTT. This rearrangement joins TRBV5-1 to TRBJ2-2; D not certain. Trimming removed 3 bases from V and 1 base from J, with 10 bases in between. CDR1 and CDR2 (germline): SGHRS, YFSETQ. The CDR3 totals 15 residues.

The chain recombines TRBV7-9 with TRBJ2-7; tentative D call: TRBD2 (6 bases). The J call may be incorrect, as the DNA end agrees better with TRBJ2-1. The V gene's germline CDR1 is SEHNR and CDR2 FQNEAQ (reference sequence). This CDR3 is built from 14 residues. The CDR3 DNA reads TGTGCCAGCAGCCAACCGGGAGTCCCAAATGAGCAGTTCTTC. Protein sequence: CASSQPGVPNEQFF.

This clonotype appeared a few times. The chain employs TRBV9 and TRBJ2-2, with TRBD2 matching 8 bases. The CDR3 totals 15 residues. V lost 4 bases and J lost 5; bases outside the gene matches: 7. The germline CDR1 and CDR2 sequences are SGDLS and YYNGEE. The CDR3 loop reads CASSSRTSLTGELFF. The CDR3 coding sequence is TGTGCCAGCAGCTCGCGGACTAGCCTAACCGGGGAGCTGTTTTTT.

In this sample, this clonotype turned up many times. The chain uses TRBV20-1 and TRBJ2-7; tentatively, D is TRBD1 (5 bases). This CDR3 spans 16 amino acids. Trimming cost V 4 bases and J 3 bases, with 22 bases left between them. Germline loops: CDR1 DFQATT, CDR2 SNEGSKA (reference sequence). This CDR3 reads CSAISGQTQGFYEQYF. For the CDR3, the DNA is TGCAGTGCTATATCGGGCCAGACCCAGGGTTTCTACGAGCAGTACTTC.